The next 23 T cell receptor beta chains were all read from a single sample in a study of shared clonotypes between healthy human individuals. Method: immunoSEQ multiplex PCR; TCRdb's copy keeps in-frame clones and lacks some. The data contain approximately 980,000 clones, more than 75% of them singletons. The specimen sequenced was memory CD4+ T cells sorted from blood. Described subset: CD45RA-negative fraction. These receptors came from a man between 18 and 29 years old in good health.

A word on this clone: Other DNA sequences from this sample encode an identical CDR3 as well. The rearrangement links TRBV28 to TRBJ2-5; 11 bases line up with TRBD2. There are 15 residues in the CDR3. The V gene's germline CDR1 is MDHEN and CDR2 SYDVKM. V shed 4 bases and J 1 base; nucleotides not matched to a gene: 2. DNA of the CDR3: TGTGCCAGCAGTTCTAGCGGGGGGCCCCAAGAGACCCAGTACTTC. Its protein is CASSSSGGPQETQYF.

The chain couples TRBV30 to TRBJ2-1; 13 positions match TRBD2. J gave up 10 bases and V 5 bases, and 11 bases lay outside the gene matches. The germline CDR1 and CDR2 sequences are GTSNPN and SVGIG (reference sequence). The CDR3 spans 15 residues. The CDR3 loop is CAWAQGLAGVEEQFF. DNA for the CDR3: TGTGCCTGGGCTCAAGGACTAGCGGGAGTGGAAGAGCAGTTCTTC.

The CDR3 sequence: CASSSTSGGVGTDTQYF. The CDR3 nucleotides are TGTGCCAGCAGTTCGACTAGCGGGGGGGTAGGCACAGATACGCAGTATTTT. The rearrangement links TRBV2 to TRBJ2-3; 14 bases line up with TRBD2. The J segment lost 1 base and the V segment lost 5 bases, leaving 5 bases of the junction unmatched. The germline V gene has CDR1 SNHLY and CDR2 FYNNEI. The CDR3 length is 17 residues. The full variable domain, rest sourced from reference TRBV2 and TRBJ2-3, is EPEVTQTPSHQVTQMGQEVILRCVPISNHLYFYWYRQILGQKVEFLVSFYNNEISEKSEIFDDQFSVERPDGSNFTLKIRSTKLEDSAMYFCASSSTSGGVGTDTQYFGPGTRLTVL.

The rearrangement joins TRBV5-1 to TRBJ2-7; D unclear. This CDR3 is built from 13 residues. Trimming stripped 0 bases from V and 5 bases from J, with 9 bases between. Germline V gene sequence: CDR1 SGHRS, CDR2 YFSETQ. As DNA, the CDR3 is TGCGCCAGCAGCTTGGCCTTAGGAGACGAGCAGTACTTC. Translated, it gives CASSLALGDEQYF.

The rearrangement uses TRBV5-6 and TRBJ2-5; D may be TRBD1 or TRBD2 (5 bases each). The V gene's germline CDR1 is SGHDT and CDR2 YYEEEE. The CDR3 has 13 amino acids. Trimming cost V 4 bases and J 6 bases, with 13 bases left between them. CDR3 region: CASSADRGQTQYF. The CDR3 DNA follows: TGTGCCAGCAGCGCCGACAGAGGGCAGACCCAGTACTTC.

The chain is built from TRBV5-4 and TRBJ1-1, with TRBD1 identical over 7 bases. This CDR3 spans 13 amino acids. V shed 4 bases and J 10 bases; nucleotides not matched to a gene: 10. Germline CDR1 SGHNT, CDR2 YYREEE (reference sequence). The CDR3 is CASSAGQAGRAFF. In DNA, the CDR3 is TGTGCCAGCAGCGCTGGACAGGCCGGGAGAGCTTTCTTT.

The rearrangement joins TRBV6-1 to TRBJ2-7, with 9 bases matching TRBD1. The germline CDR1 and CDR2 sequences are MNHNS and SASEGT. V trimming: 6 bases; J trimming: 9 bases; junction bases outside the gene matches: 6. The CDR3 covers 12 residues. The CDR3 coding sequence is TGTGCCAGCAGAGCGGGACAGGGCGGGCAGTACTTC. Its protein is CASRAGQGGQYF.

The genes are TRBV7-9 and TRBJ2-5, with 8 bases aligning to TRBD2. CDR1 and CDR2 (germline): SEHNR, FQNEAQ (reference sequence). The CDR3 runs to 15 residues. The V segment lost 5 bases and the J segment 3 bases; nucleotides outside the gene matches: 8. CDR3 amino acids: CASSVRLAQKETQYF. The CDR3 DNA follows: TGTGCCAGCAGCGTCCGACTAGCGCAAAAAGAGACCCAGTACTTC.

This clone occurred once. This chain links TRBV29-1 with TRBJ2-7; 11 bases line up with TRBD2. Germline V lookup: CDR1 SQVTM, CDR2 ANQGSEA. The CDR3 contains 14 residues. V trimming: 6 bases; J trimming: 6 bases; junction bases outside the gene matches: 10. The CDR3 loop reads CSVETSGSRPEQYF. The CDR3 nucleotides are TGCAGCGTAGAAACTAGCGGGAGTCGTCCCGAGCAGTACTTC.

The chain's CDR3 is CASSLGRENTEAFF. CDR3 nucleotide sequence: TGTGCCAGCTCACTGGGACGAGAGAACACTGAAGCTTTCTTT. The chain carries TRBV18 and TRBJ1-1; possible D gene TRBD1, 5 bases. Germline loops: CDR1 KGHSH, CDR2 LQKENI. This CDR3 is built from 14 residues. V lost 4 bases, J lost 1 base, and 10 bases lay in between.

At least ten counts were recorded for this clone. The chain couples TRBV2 to TRBJ1-2; 8 nucleotides agree with TRBD1. The V segment lost 3 bases and the J segment 1 base; nucleotides outside the gene matches: 1. Germline V gene sequence: CDR1 SNHLY, CDR2 FYNNEI. This CDR3 has 14 amino acids. The CDR3 region is CASSEDRDNYGYTF. Written as DNA, the CDR3 is TGTGCCAGCAGTGAGGACAGGGATAACTATGGCTACACCTTC.

This chain uses TRBV6-1 with TRBJ1-5, with 7 bases matching TRBD1. V trimming: 10 bases; J trimming: 4 bases; junction bases outside the gene matches: 13. The CDR3 is 15 amino acids. CDR1 is MNHNS, CDR2 SASEGT, per germline. In DNA, the CDR3 is TGTGCCACCAGAAGAGAAGACAGGGTTAATCAGCCCCAGCATTTT. Its translation is CATRREDRVNQPQHF.

The chain is built from TRBV28 and TRBJ1-4, with TRBD1 as a possible D gene (6 bases). The germline V and J ends were trimmed by 7 bases and 10 bases, with 22 bases remaining between them. This CDR3 comprises 15 residues. Germline V CDR1 and CDR2: MDHEN, SYDVKM. The CDR3 coding sequence is TGTGCCAGCACTCTGGGGGCCCCAGGAGGGCGAAAACTGTTTTTT. This encodes CASTLGAPGGRKLFF.

This clone was found once. V is TRBV19 and J is TRBJ1-4; 8 positions match TRBD1. The CDR3 has 17 amino acids. Unmatched junction bases numbered 11, after V lost 4 bases and J lost 4 bases. In germline, CDR1 is LNHDA, CDR2 SQIVND (reference sequence). The CDR3 loop is CASSTKGGTGFNEKLFF. In DNA, the CDR3 is TGTGCCAGTAGTACAAAAGGCGGGACAGGCTTTAATGAAAAACTGTTTTTT.

The chain carries TRBV20-1 and TRBJ1-4; D is undetermined. Trimming shortened V by 5 bases and J by 5 bases, and 3 bases separated the two germline ends. Germline V lookup: CDR1 DFQATT, CDR2 SNEGSKA (reference sequence). The CDR3 runs 10 residues. The CDR3 DNA reads TGCAGTGCTGGAAATGAAAAACTGTTTTTT. Its protein is CSAGNEKLFF.

This chain connects TRBV18 to TRBJ1-6; weak D call: TRBD1 (6 bases). The CDR3 is 15 residues long. Germline V gives CDR1 KGHSH, CDR2 LQKENI. V was trimmed by 4 bases and J by 8 bases, leaving 15 bases between them. DNA of the CDR3: TGTGCCAGCTCACGGTACAGGGACTCGGATTCACCCCTCCACTTT. Encoded protein: CASSRYRDSDSPLHF.

The rearrangement uses TRBV9 and TRBJ1-1; D not certain. The CDR3 totals 13 residues. The V end lost 5 bases, the J end lost 3 bases, and 11 bases lay between the germline ends. Per germline, CDR1 SGDLS and CDR2 YYNGEE. The CDR3 nucleotides read TGTGCCAGCAGTCGCTCCCTGGACACTGAAGCTTTCTTT. This sequence encodes CASSRSLDTEAFF. Looking up the rest from reference TRBV9 and TRBJ1-1 gives the full variable domain: DSGVTQTPKHLITATGQRVTLRCSPRSGDLSVYWYQQSLDQGLQFLIQYYNGEERAKGNILERFSAQQFPDLHSELNLSSLELGDSALYFCASSRSLDTEAFFGQGTRLTVV.

This sequence joins TRBV7-2 and TRBJ2-2; the match to TRBD2 covers 14 bases. Germline CDR1 SGHTA, CDR2 FQGNSA. The trim removed 6 bases at V and 4 bases at J, leaving 7 bases unmatched. The CDR3 consists of 17 residues. In DNA, the CDR3 is TGTGCCAGCAGGCCACCGGGACTAGCGGGAGCCACCGGGGAGCTGTTTTTT. It is translated as CASRPPGLAGATGELFF.

The V gene is TRBV28, the J gene TRBJ1-2, with D perhaps matching TRBD1 (6 bases). The CDR3 contains 11 residues. V was shortened by 5 bases and J by 8 bases, with 9 bases between the two germline ends. Germline CDR1 reads MDHEN; CDR2 reads SYDVKM. The CDR3 loop is CASSTTGGYTF. The CDR3 DNA reads as TGTGCCAGCAGTACCACAGGGGGCTACACCTTC.

This rearrangement joins TRBV6-1 to TRBJ2-3; D remains ambiguous. CDR1 and CDR2 (germline): MNHNS, SASEGT. Trimming left V 7 bases short and J 1 base short, with 9 bases between. This CDR3 contains 13 residues. CDR3 protein: CASTAPGTDTQYF. The CDR3 coding sequence is TGTGCCAGCACTGCGCCAGGCACAGATACGCAGTATTTT.

In regard to this clone: Germline and junction disagree at one end, which may indicate a read error. The chain employs TRBV5-1 and TRBJ2-2; D is perhaps TRBD1 (5 bases). Germline V gene lookup returns CDR1 SGHRS and CDR2 YFSETQ. This CDR3 spans 13 amino acids. CDR3 loop: CASSGRVPGELFF. DNA for the CDR3: TGCGCCAGCAGCGGCAGGGTCCCCGGTGAGCTGTTTTTT. Full variable domain (outside the CDR3, taken from reference TRBV5-1 and TRBJ2-2): KAGVTQTPRYLIKTRGQQVTLSCSPISGHRSVSWYQQTPGQGLQFLFEYFSETQRNKGNFPGRFSGRQFSNSRSEMNVSTLELGDSALYLCASSGRVPGELFFGEGSRLTVL.

This chain joins TRBV9 and TRBJ1-6; TRBD1 might be the D (5 bases). Germline V gene data show CDR1 as SGDLS and CDR2 as YYNGEE. V lost 0 bases and J lost 10, with 14 bases in between. This CDR3 spans 15 amino acids. The CDR3 is CASSVEAQGGSPLHF. DNA of the CDR3: TGTGCCAGCAGCGTAGAAGCGCAGGGTGGATCACCCCTCCACTTT.

The V call is TRBV7-9, the J call TRBJ2-6; maybe TRBD2 (6 bases). This CDR3 is 18 amino acids long. V lost 0 bases to trimming and J lost 0 bases, with 12 bases between them. Germline V CDR1 and CDR2: SEHNR, FQNEAQ (reference sequence). The DNA for the CDR3 is TGTGCCAGCAGCTTAGCGGCGGGGTTCGTCTCTGGGGCCAACGTCCTGACTTTC. Translated, it gives CASSLAAGFVSGANVLTF.